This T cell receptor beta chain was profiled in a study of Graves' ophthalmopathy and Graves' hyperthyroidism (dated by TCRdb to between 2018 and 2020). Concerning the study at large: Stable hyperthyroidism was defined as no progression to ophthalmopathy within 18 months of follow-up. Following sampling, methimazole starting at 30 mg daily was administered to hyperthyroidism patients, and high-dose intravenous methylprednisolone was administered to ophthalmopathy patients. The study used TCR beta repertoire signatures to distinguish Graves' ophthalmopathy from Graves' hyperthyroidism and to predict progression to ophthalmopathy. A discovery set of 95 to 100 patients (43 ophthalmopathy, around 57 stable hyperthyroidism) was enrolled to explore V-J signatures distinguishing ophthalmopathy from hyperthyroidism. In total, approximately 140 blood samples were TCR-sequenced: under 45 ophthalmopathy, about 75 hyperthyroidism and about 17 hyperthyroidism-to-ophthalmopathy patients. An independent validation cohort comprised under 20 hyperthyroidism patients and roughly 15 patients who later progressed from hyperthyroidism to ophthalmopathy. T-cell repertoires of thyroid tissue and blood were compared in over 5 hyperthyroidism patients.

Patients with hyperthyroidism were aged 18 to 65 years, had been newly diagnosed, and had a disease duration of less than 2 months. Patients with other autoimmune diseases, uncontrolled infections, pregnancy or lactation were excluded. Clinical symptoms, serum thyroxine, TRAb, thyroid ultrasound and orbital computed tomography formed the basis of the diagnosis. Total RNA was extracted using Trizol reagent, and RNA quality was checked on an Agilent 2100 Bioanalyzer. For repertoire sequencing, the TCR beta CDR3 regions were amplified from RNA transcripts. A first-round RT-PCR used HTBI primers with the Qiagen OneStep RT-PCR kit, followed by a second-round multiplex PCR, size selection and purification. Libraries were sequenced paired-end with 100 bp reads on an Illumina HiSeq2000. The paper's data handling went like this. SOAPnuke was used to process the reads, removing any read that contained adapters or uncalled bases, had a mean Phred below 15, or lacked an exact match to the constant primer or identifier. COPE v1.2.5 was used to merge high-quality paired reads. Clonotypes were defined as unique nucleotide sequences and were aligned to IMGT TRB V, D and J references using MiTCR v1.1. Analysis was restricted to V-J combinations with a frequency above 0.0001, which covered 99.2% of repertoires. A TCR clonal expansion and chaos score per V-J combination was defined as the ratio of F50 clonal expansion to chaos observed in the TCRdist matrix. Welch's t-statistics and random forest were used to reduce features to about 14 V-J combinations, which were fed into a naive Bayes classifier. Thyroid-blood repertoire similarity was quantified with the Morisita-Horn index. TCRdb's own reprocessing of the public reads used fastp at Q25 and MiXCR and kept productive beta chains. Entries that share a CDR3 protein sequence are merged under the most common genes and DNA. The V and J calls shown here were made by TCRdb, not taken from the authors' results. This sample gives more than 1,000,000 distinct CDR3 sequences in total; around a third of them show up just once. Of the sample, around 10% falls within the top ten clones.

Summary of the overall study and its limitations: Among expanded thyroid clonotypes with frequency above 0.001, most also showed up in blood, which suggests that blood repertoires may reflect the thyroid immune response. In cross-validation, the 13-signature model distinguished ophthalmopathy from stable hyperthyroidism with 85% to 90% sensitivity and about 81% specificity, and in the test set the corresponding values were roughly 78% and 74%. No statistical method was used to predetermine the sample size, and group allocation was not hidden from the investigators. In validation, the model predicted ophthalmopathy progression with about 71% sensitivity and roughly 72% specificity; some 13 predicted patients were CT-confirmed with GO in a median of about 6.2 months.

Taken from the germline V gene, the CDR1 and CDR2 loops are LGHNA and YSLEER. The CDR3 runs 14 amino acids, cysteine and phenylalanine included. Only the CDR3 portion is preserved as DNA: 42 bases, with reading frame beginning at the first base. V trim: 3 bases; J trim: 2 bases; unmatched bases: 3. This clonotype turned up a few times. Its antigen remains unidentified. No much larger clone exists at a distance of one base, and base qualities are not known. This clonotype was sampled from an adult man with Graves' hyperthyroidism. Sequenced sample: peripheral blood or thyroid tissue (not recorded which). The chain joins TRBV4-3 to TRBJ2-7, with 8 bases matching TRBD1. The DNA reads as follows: TGCGCCAGCAGCCATACCAGGGGGCCCTACGAGCAGTACTTC. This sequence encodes CASSHTRGPYEQYF.